This TCR beta chain was recorded in a study of post-analysis software for immune sequencing data. Study details: In terms of disease course, relapsing-remitting, secondary progressive and progressive-relapsing multiple sclerosis were included.

Findings and limits, study-wide: Controls had lower frequencies than patients of about 5 TRBV segments, which included TRBV5-6, TRBV5-1 and TRBV20-1.

The TCR beta cDNA libraries contained unique molecular identifiers. TCRdb called the PCR reads again in MiXCR, with one record for every CDR3 protein. Among 800,000 to 950,000 distinct CDR3 sequences, approximately 53% were seen once, and the ten largest hold roughly 4.4%. Concerning this clonotype: What it binds is unknown.

Trimming pared 2 bases from V and 0 bases from J, leaving 8 bases between. Looked up from germline, CDR1 is ENHRY and CDR2 is SYGVKD. This CDR3 has 14 amino acids. V usage is TRBV10-3 and J usage is TRBJ2-7; D is unclear. This clonotype was sampled from a girl aged 5 to 17 with multiple sclerosis. Source material: blood. The CDR3 is CAISEAKGSYEQYF. CDR3 DNA: TGTGCCATCAGTGAGGCAAAGGGCTCCTACGAGCAGTACTTC.